This T cell receptor beta chain was sequenced for a study of cytomegalovirus exposure and HLA in healthy donors. Study-level findings and limits: In a later analysis, HLA-associated beta chains showed higher expansion and lower generation probabilities than comparable chains.

The CDR3 has 15 amino acids. The junction had 8 bases not matched to a gene; V was cut back by 2 bases and J by 11 bases. Germline V gene lookup returns CDR1 MGHRA and CDR2 YSYEKL. Unrecorded immune exposure was likely among donors, who were nominally healthy when sampled. As regards this clone: Antigen: not known.

PCR primers comprised 60 Vbeta and 13 Jbeta primers. Some clones are missing from TCRdb's copy, which holds only in-frame ones; the method was immunoSEQ multiplex PCR. The data contain about 54,000 clones, about 84% of them singletons. This clonotype originated in a female donor in good health and CMV-seronegative. The sample consisted of PBMCs. The rearrangement uses TRBV4-1 and TRBJ1-6; 8 nucleotides line up with TRBD1. CDR3 DNA: TGCGCCAGCAGCCAACTTCTTGGACAGGGTGCACCCCTCCACTTT. Amino acid sequence: CASSQLLGQGAPLHF.